This is a list of T cell receptor beta chains from one sample in a study of CD4 T cells in relation to SARS-CoV-2 and coronaviruses. Antigens of these TCRs are unknown. The protocol was immunoSEQ multiplex PCR, while the TCRdb copy is restricted to in-frame clones and leaves out a portion. The sample comprises about 36,000 clones, around 83% of which are singletons, and 6.6% rests with the top ten. What was sequenced was naive CD4+ T cells from PBMCs, cultured in vitro. The receptors originated from an adult with COVID-19. Each CDR3 is given with its conserved first and last residue. The order of the fields is V gene, CDR3 protein.

TRBV21-1 | CASSKETLNGQAAKNIQYF
TRBV9 | CASSVDRSGRYTGELFF
TRBV18 | CASSPGLYNEQFF
TRBV28 | CASSPALGAWDIQYF
TRBV28 | CASSFGGNYGYTF
TRBV25-1 | CASVYQGVGQETQYF
TRBV7-9 | CASSSTGRETQYF
TRBV7-3 | CASSLTAGLVDTQYF
TRBV7-9 | CASSERTGGTDTQYF
TRBV5-1 | CASSLEAGATDTQYF
TRBV27 | CASSLVREGPNTGELFF
TRBV19 | CASSTGTGYHSNQPQHF
TRBV7-9 | CASSRTSSGANVLTF
TRBV5-6 | CASSYGQGGNNYGYTF
TRBV28 | CASSRDPGLYYNEQFF
TRBV7-9 | CASSSSVSTDTQYF
TRBV28 | CASSSYSTGTRYGYTF
TRBV19 | CASSIGRGDTGELFF
TRBV18 | CASSPRQGGSQPQHF
TRBV3-1/TRBV3-2 | CASSQDRSIAGGNEQFF
TRBV2 | CASSGPKNTEAFF
TRBV15 | CATSRDRSSQKNIQYF
TRBV9 | CASSVEDSTQYF
TRBV2 | CASGHYRAQETQYF
TRBV5-1 | CASSIDRAPLGNTIYF
TRBV10-3 | CAIKPDTQETQYF
TRBV5-1 | CASREGTFTDTQYF
TRBV19 | CASSHRRTDTQYF
TRBV10-2 | CASSETGLRTDTQYF
TRBV5-5 | CASSLDRYPRRNSYGYTF
TRBV7-2 | CASSLISGSSYEQYF
TRBV6-1 | CASSETRGQGFNGYTF
TRBV19 | CASSRVSNQPQHF
TRBV3-1/TRBV3-2 | CASSTGTGPYEQYF
TRBV6-1 | CASSEVGREQETQYF
TRBV4-1 | CASSQDRQREGPGELFF
TRBV3-1/TRBV3-2 | CASSQGAGVTDTQYF
TRBV2 | CASRVADPGDTQYF
TRBV4-1 | CASSDGQVTGELFF
TRBV30 | CAWTSRETQYF
TRBV7-3 | CASSPGGAGRETQYF
TRBV5-5 | CASTSLTGRWGETQYF
TRBV18 | CASSPLFAERIEQYF
TRBV7-8 | CASTSATGGLETQYF
TRBV5-1 | CASSATSGASTDTQYF